The clone carrying this T cell receptor beta chain was detected many times. How the authors handled the data: The assay estimated nucleated cells by amplifying reference gene primers. Assay: immunoSEQ multiplex PCR; the TCRdb copy retains only in-frame clones and omits some. From that table come the V and J calls and clone size; the DNA was used to work out D and trimming. The table has 130,000 or so clones, 87% seen once. The data derive from a study of blood T cell repertoires in COVID-19. Across the study: Samples of COVID-19 (acute and convalescent) were obtained from the United States, Italy and Spain. Sources were T cells, B-cell-depleted T cells, or PBMCs; the material itself was cDNA or gDNA.

Per germline, CDR1 LGHNA and CDR2 YNFKEQ. This CDR3 has 15 residues. V shed 0 bases, J shed 4 bases, and the junction held 2 bases outside the gene matches. The specimen sequenced was peripheral blood. This clonotype was obtained from a man between 50 and 59 years old with active COVID-19. This chain links TRBV4-2 with TRBJ1-2; 10 bases are shared with TRBD1. CDR3 amino acids: CASSQEGQGSYGYTF. CDR3 sequence (DNA): TGTGCCAGCAGCCAAGAGGGACAGGGGAGCTATGGCTACACCTTC.